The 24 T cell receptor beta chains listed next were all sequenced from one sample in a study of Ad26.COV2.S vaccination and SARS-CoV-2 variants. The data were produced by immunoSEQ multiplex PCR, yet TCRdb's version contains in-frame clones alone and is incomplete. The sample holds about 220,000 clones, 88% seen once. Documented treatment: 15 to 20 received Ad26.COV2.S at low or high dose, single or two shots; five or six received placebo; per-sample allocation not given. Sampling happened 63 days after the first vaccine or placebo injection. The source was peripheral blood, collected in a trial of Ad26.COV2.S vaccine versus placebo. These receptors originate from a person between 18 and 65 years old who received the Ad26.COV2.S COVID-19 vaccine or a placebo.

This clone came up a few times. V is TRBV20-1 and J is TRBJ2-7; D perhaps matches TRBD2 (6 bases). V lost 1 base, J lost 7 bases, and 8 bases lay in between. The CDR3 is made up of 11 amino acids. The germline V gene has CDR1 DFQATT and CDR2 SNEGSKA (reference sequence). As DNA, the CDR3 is TGCAGTGCTAGAGCTCGGGGGGAGCAGTACTTC. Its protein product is CSARARGEQYF.

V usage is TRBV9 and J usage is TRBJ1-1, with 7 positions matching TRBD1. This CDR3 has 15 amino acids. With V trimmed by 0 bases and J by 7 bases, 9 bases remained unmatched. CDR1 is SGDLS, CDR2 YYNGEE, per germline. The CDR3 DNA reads TGTGCCAGCAGCGTAGGGGTAGGGGGCATCGTTGAAGCTTTCTTT. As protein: CASSVGVGGIVEAFF. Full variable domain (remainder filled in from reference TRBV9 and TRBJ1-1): DSGVTQTPKHLITATGQRVTLRCSPRSGDLSVYWYQQSLDQGLQFLIQYYNGEERAKGNILERFSAQQFPDLHSELNLSSLELGDSALYFCASSVGVGGIVEAFFGQGTRLTVV.

The chain's CDR3 is CASRKQGGGNQPQHF. Here the CDR3 DNA reads TGTGCCAGCAGAAAACAGGGAGGGGGCAATCAGCCCCAGCATTTT. V usage is TRBV28 and J usage is TRBJ1-5; a weak D match, TRBD1 (6 bases). CDR3 length: 15 residues. Germline assignment: CDR1 MDHEN and CDR2 SYDVKM. The V end lost 6 bases, the J end lost 2 bases, and 14 bases lay between the germline ends.

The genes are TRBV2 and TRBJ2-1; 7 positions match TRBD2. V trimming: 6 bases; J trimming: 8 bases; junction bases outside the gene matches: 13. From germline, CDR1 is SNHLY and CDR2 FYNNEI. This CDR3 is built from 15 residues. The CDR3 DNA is TGTGCCAGCAGGGCCGGGGACTACAGTGGGGATGAGCAGTTCTTC. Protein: CASRAGDYSGDEQFF.

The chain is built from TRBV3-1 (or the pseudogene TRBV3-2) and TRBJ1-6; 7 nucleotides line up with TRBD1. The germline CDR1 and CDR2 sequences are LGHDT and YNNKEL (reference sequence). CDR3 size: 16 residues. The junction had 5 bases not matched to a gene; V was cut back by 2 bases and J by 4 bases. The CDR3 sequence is CASSQPSGQYNSPLHF. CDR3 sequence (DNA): TGTGCCAGCAGCCAACCCTCGGGACAGTATAATTCACCCCTCCACTTT.

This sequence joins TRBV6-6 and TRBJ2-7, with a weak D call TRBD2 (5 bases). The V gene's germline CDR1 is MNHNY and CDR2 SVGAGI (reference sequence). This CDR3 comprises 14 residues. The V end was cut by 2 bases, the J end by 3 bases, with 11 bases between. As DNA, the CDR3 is TGTGCCAGCAGTTACCCGGACCGGGGCTACGAGCAGTACTTC. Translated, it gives CASSYPDRGYEQYF.

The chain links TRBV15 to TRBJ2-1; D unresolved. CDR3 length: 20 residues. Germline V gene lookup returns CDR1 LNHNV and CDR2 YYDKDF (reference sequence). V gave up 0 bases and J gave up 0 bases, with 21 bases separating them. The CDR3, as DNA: TGTGCCACCAGCAGAGACCCCGAGATTTGGGCTTCCCTCTCCTACAATGAGCAGTTCTTC. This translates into CATSRDPEIWASLSYNEQFF. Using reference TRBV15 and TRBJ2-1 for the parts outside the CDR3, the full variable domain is DAMVIQNPRYQVTQFGKPVTLSCSQTLNHNVMYWYQQKSSQAPKLLFHYYDKDFNNEADTPDNFQSRRPNTSFCFLDIRSPGLGDTAMYLCATSRDPEIWASLSYNEQFFGPGTRLTVL.

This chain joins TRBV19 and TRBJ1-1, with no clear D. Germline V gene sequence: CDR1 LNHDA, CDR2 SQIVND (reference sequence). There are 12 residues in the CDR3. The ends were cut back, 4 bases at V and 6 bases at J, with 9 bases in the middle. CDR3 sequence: CASSTNGPEAFF. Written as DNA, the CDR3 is TGTGCCAGTAGTACTAACGGTCCTGAAGCTTTCTTT.

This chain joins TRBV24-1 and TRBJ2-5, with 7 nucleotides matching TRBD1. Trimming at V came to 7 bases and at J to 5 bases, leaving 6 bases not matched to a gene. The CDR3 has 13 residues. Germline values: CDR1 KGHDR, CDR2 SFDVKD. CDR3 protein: CATSPGRGETQYF. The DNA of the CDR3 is TGTGCCACCAGCCCTGGCAGGGGGGAGACCCAGTACTTC.

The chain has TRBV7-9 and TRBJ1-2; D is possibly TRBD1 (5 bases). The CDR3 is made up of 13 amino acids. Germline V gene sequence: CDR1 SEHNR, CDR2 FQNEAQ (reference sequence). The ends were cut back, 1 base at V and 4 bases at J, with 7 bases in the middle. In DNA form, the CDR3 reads TGTGCCAGCAGCTTAGTAACAGGCTATGGCTACACCTTC. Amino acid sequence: CASSLVTGYGYTF.

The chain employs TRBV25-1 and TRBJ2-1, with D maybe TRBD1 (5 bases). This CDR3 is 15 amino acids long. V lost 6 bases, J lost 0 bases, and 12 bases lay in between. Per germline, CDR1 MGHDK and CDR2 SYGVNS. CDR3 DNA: TGTGCCAGCAGGATAACAGGTAGCTCCTACAATGAGCAGTTCTTC. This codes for CASRITGSSYNEQFF.

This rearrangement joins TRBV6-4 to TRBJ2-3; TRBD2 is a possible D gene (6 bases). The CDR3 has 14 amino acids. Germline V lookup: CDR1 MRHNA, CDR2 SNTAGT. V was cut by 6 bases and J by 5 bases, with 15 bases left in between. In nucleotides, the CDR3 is TGTGCCAGCAGCCGCGGGCGGGGCGGAGATACGCAGTATTTT. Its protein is CASSRGRGGDTQYF.

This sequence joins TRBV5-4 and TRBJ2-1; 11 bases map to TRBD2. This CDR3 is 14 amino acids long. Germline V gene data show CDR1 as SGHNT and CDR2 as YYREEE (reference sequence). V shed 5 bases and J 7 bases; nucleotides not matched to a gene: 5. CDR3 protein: CASSLAGGGNEQFF. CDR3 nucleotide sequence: TGTGCCAGCAGTTTAGCGGGAGGGGGGAATGAGCAGTTCTTC.

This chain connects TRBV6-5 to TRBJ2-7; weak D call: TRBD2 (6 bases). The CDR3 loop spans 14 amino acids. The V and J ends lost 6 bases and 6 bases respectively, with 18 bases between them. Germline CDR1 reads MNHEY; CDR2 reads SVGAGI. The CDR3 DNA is TGTGCCAGCAGGGATAGGGCCTTGGGGGGCGAGCAGTACTTC. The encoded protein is CASRDRALGGEQYF.

The CDR3 spells CASRTHSTDTQYF. The CDR3 DNA reads TGCGCCAGCAGAACGCACAGCACAGATACGCAGTATTTT. The chain employs TRBV5-1 and TRBJ2-3; D call uncertain. Germline CDR1 is SGHRS and CDR2 is YFSETQ. V was pared by 5 bases and J by 0 bases, with 7 bases between. The CDR3 has 13 amino acids.

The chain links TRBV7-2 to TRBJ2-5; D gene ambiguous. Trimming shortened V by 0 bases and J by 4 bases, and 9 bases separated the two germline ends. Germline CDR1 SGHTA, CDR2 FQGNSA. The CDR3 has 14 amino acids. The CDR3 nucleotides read TGTGCCAGCAGCTTAGCGGCGACGGGAGAGACCCAGTACTTC. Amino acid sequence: CASSLAATGETQYF. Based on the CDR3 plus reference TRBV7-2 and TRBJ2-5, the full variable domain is GAGVSQSPSNKVTEKGKDVELRCDPISGHTALYWYRQSLGQGLEFLIYFQGNSAPDKSGLPSDRFSAERTGGSVSTLTIQRTQQEDSAVYLCASSLAATGETQYFGPGTRLLVL.

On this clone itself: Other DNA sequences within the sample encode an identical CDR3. The DNA for the CDR3 is TGCAGCGTGGGAGGGGGGGCTACAGATACGCAGTATTTT. Translation gives CSVGGGATDTQYF. The gene calls are TRBV29-1 and TRBJ2-3, with D perhaps matching TRBD2 (7 bases). Germline V gene data show CDR1 as SQVTM and CDR2 as ANQGSEA. The CDR3 contains 13 residues. The V gene lost 6 bases and the J gene lost 3 bases, with 13 bases spanning the gap.

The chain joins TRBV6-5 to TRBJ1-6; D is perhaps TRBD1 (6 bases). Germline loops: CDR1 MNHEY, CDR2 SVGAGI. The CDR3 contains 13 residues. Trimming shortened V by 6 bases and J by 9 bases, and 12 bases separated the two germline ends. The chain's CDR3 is CASRRDMASPLHF. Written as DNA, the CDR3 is TGTGCCAGCAGGCGGGACATGGCTTCACCCCTCCACTTT.

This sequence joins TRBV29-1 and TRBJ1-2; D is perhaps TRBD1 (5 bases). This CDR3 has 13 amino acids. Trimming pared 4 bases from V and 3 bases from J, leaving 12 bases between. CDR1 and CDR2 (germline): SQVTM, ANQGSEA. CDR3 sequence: CSVVPQDDYGYTF. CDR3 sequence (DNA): TGCAGCGTTGTCCCACAGGACGACTATGGCTACACCTTC.

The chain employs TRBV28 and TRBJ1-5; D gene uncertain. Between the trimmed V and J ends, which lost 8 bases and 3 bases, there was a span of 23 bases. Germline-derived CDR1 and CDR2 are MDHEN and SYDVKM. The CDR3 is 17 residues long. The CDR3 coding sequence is TGTGCCAGCTCTCACGCCCCCCCGGGGAGGACCAATCAGCCCCAGCATTTT. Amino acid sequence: CASSHAPPGRTNQPQHF.

This CDR3 reads CASKESLGGQETQYF. CDR3 coding DNA: TGTGCCAGCAAGGAGAGTTTAGGGGGCCAAGAGACCCAGTACTTC. The rearrangement joins TRBV2 to TRBJ2-5; D is possibly TRBD1 (6 bases). CDR3 length: 15 residues. Trimming stripped 7 bases from V and 1 base from J, with 16 bases between. Germline V gene data show CDR1 as SNHLY and CDR2 as FYNNEI.

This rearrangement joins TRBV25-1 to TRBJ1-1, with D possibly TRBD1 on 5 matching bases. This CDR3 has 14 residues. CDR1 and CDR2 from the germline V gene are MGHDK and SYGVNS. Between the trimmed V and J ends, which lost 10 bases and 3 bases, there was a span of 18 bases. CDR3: CAKKEGAVYTEAFF. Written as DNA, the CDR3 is TGTGCCAAAAAGGAAGGGGCTGTGTACACTGAAGCTTTCTTT.

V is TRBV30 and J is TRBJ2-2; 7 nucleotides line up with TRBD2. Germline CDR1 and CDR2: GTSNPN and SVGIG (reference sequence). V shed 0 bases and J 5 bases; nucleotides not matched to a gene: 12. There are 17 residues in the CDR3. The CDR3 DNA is TGTGCCTGGAGTGTACGAACGGGCGGGAGTGGGACCGGGGAGCTGTTTTTT. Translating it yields CAWSVRTGGSGTGELFF.

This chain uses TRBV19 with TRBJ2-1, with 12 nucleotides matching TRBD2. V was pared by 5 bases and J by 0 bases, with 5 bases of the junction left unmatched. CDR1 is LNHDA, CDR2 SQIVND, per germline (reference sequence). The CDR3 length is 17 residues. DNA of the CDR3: TGTGCCAGTAGTTGGACTAGCGGGGCATTCTCCTACAATGAGCAGTTCTTC. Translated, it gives CASSWTSGAFSYNEQFF.